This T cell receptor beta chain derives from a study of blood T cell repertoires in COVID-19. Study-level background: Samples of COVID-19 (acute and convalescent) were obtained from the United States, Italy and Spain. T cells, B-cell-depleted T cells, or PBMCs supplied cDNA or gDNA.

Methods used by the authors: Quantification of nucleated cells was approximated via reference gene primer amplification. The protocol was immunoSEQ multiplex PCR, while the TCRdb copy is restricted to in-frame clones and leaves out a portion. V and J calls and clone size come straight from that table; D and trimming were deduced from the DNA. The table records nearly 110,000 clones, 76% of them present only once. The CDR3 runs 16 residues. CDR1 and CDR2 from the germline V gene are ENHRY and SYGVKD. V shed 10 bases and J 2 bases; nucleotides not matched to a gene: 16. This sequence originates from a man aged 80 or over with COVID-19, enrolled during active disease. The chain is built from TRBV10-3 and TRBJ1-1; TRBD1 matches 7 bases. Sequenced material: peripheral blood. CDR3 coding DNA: TGTGCCACAAACCCTCTGGTCGGAGGGGGCAACACTGAAGCTTTCTTT. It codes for CATNPLVGGGNTEAFF.